This T cell receptor (beta chain) emerged from a study of T cell responses to AZD1222 COVID-19 vaccine. Study as a whole: Second-dose schedules of about 4 or about 12 weeks were combined.

CDR1 is SGHTA, CDR2 FQGNSA, per germline. The CDR3 extends over 14 amino acids. V lost 1 base and J lost 8, with 11 bases in between. Study-wide results and caveats: There were repertoire samples only from the period after the peak T cell response. Just 5 to 7 AZD1222 recipients were seropositive at baseline. Dominant at 160-218 and 743-854, vaccine-associated CD4 TCRs also spanned spike.

About this clone: Its antigen remains unknown.

Profiling relied on immunoSEQ multiplex PCR, and the TCRdb table lists in-frame clones only, not all of them. The top ten clones hold about 19% of a sample with around 91,000 clones, about 88% of them seen once. The chain joins TRBV7-2 to TRBJ1-4; TRBD1 might be the D (5 bases). The TCR sequence derives from an adult in good health. The source was peripheral blood, collected on day 0 of AZD1222 vaccination. The CDR3 DNA reads TGTGCCAGCAGCTTAGGGGACCTAAGGGAAAAACTGTTTTTT. Its translation is CASSLGDLREKLFF.